The sequence of this T cell receptor beta chain was determined in a study of molecular identifiers for immune sequencing clone quantification. The study's findings and limits: Spiked Jurkat TCR RNA equivalent to one cell reportedly surfaced among roughly 1 million naive cells.

With 10%, 30% or 50% of RNA, roughly 17,000 to 1,000,000 naive CD8 T cells were sequenced. This clonotype was counted a single time. Its matching antigen is unknown. A much larger clone lies a single base off, so this may be a read error. TCRdb processed the PCR reads anew with MiXCR; each CDR3 protein has one entry. The table lists some 88,000 distinct CDR3 sequences, around 23% of them singletons. V was trimmed by 1 base and J by 3 bases, leaving 12 bases between them. CDR3 length: 16 residues. From germline, CDR1 is SGHVS and CDR2 FNYEAQ. The chain combines TRBV7-6 with TRBJ1-4, with D unresolved. What was sequenced was naive CD8+ T cells from blood, with Jurkat cell RNA spiked in. The subset was: FACS-sorted CD8+CD4-CCR7+CD45RA+ naive T cells. The receptor's source is a human donor in good health. Some libraries in this study had Jurkat cell RNA spiked in. The CDR3 sequence: CASSLGLGRSNEKLFF. CDR3 in DNA: TGTGCCAGCAGCTTAGGCCTGGGCCGATCTAATGAAAAACTGTTTTTT.